This passage covers 22 T cell receptor beta chains from one sample sequenced in a study of T cells after yellow fever vaccination. Using its own MiXCR run on the 5' RACE reads, TCRdb lists one record per CDR3 protein. The table lists roughly 330,000 distinct CDR3 sequences, about 6.6% of them singletons. The sequencing here drew on PBMCs, taken 35 to 50 days after the first yellow fever vaccination. Receptors originate from a man aged 18-30 years who received the YFV17D yellow fever vaccine.

This clonotype was detected only a few times. The chain uses TRBV6-5 and TRBJ2-7; TRBD2 might be the D (7 bases). Between the trimmed V and J ends, which lost 2 bases and 4 bases, there was a span of 15 bases. Per the germline V gene, CDR1 is MNHEY and CDR2 is SVGAGI. The CDR3 runs 15 residues. Here the CDR3 DNA reads TGTGCCAGCAGTTACGCAGGGGAGGGCTCTTACGAGCAGTACTTC. This sequence encodes CASSYAGEGSYEQYF.

The chain is built from TRBV7-2 and TRBJ1-5; 7 bases map to TRBD1. The CDR3 length is 15 residues. J was trimmed by 6 bases and V by 5 bases; bases with no gene match: 10. Germline V lookup: CDR1 SGHTA, CDR2 FQGNSA. The CDR3 DNA is TGTGCCAGCAGCCCACAGACAGGGAGATCTCAGCCCCAGCATTTT. It codes for CASSPQTGRSQPQHF.

V usage is TRBV30 and J usage is TRBJ2-5; the match to TRBD2 covers 8 bases. Germline V gives CDR1 GTSNPN, CDR2 SVGIG (reference sequence). There are 15 residues in the CDR3. Trimming at V came to 4 bases and at J to 5 bases, leaving 12 bases not matched to a gene. CDR3 region: CAWTPGGSYLETQYF. CDR3 sequence (DNA): TGTGCCTGGACCCCGGGGGGGTCGTATTTGGAGACCCAGTACTTC.

This clonotype was observed at least ten times. The J gene is TRBJ2-7, the V gene TRBV29-1, with 8 bases fitting TRBD1. The junction had 1 base not matched to a gene; V was cut back by 7 bases and J by 5 bases. Germline V gives CDR1 SQVTM, CDR2 ANQGSEA. The CDR3 loop spans 10 amino acids. The CDR3 loop is CSATGDEQYF. The CDR3, as DNA: TGCAGCGCGACAGGGGACGAGCAGTACTTC.

This clonotype came up a few times. The rearrangement links TRBV6-2 or TRBV6-3 to TRBJ1-1, with 8 bases identical to TRBD1. The CDR3 contains 18 residues. Looked up from germline, CDR1 is MNHEY and CDR2 is SVGEGT. J was trimmed by 0 bases and V by 7 bases; bases with no gene match: 16. CDR3 region: CASNLDRVTLTLNTEAFF. The CDR3 bases are TGTGCCAGCAACCTGGACAGGGTAACCCTCACCCTGAACACTGAAGCTTTCTTT.

This clonotype appeared many times. The rearrangement links TRBV6-5 to TRBJ2-1, with 7 bases matching TRBD1. The germline CDR1 and CDR2 sequences are MNHEY and SVGAGI. The CDR3 totals 11 residues. The V and J ends lost 6 bases and 9 bases, in that order; junction bases with no gene match: 2. The chain's CDR3 is CASSWDSEQFF. The DNA of the CDR3 is TGTGCCAGCAGCTGGGACAGTGAGCAGTTCTTC.

This clonotype was seen a few times. The chain couples TRBV4-2 to TRBJ2-1; either TRBD1 or TRBD2 may supply D (5 bases each). The CDR3 is made up of 16 amino acids. The germline V gene has CDR1 LGHNA and CDR2 YNFKEQ. The ends were cut back, 3 bases at V and 2 bases at J, with 14 bases in the middle. The CDR3 spells CASSQDRDGTYNEQFF. CDR3 bases: TGTGCCAGCAGCCAGGACCGGGACGGGACCTACAATGAGCAGTTCTTC.

The chain recombines TRBV6-2 or TRBV6-3 with TRBJ2-1; 8 bases map to TRBD2. Germline-derived CDR1 and CDR2 are MNHEY and SVGEGT. J gave up 2 bases and V 6 bases, and 6 bases lay outside the gene matches. The CDR3 consists of 15 residues. CDR3 nucleotide sequence: TGTGCCAGCAGCCCGACTAGCGTCCCCTACAATGAGCAGTTCTTC. Residues: CASSPTSVPYNEQFF.

The chain has TRBV2 and TRBJ2-5, with D perhaps matching TRBD2 (5 bases). V dropped 11 bases and J dropped 5 bases, with 15 bases sitting between them. This CDR3 spans 12 amino acids. The germline V gene has CDR1 SNHLY and CDR2 FYNNEI. Here the CDR3 reads CAGQAEAETQYF. CDR3 bases: TGTGCCGGCCAAGCGGAAGCCGAGACCCAGTACTTC. Full variable domain (remainder filled in from reference TRBV2 and TRBJ2-5): EPEVTQTPSHQVTQMGQEVILRCVPISNHLYFYWYRQILGQKVEFLVSFYNNEISEKSEIFDDQFSVERPDGSNFTLKIRSTKLEDSAMYFCAGQAEAETQYFGPGTRLLVL.

The sample holds a few counts of this clonotype. The chain is built from TRBV2 and TRBJ1-1, with 9 bases fitting TRBD1. CDR3 length: 16 residues. Losses at the gene ends were 6 bases for V and 4 bases for J; bases not matched to a gene: 12. Germline V lookup: CDR1 SNHLY, CDR2 FYNNEI. The CDR3 DNA reads TGTGCCAGCAGCGAACGATGGGACAGGGTAGGCACTGAAGCTTTCTTT. Its translation is CASSERWDRVGTEAFF.

This clonotype was counted a few times. The chain has TRBV5-1 and TRBJ1-1, with 8 bases matching TRBD1. The V gene end was trimmed by 0 bases and the J gene end by 0 bases; junction bases not matched to a gene: 1. Germline V gene data show CDR1 as SGHRS and CDR2 as YFSETQ. The CDR3 is 15 residues long. The CDR3 DNA sequence: TGCGCCAGCAGCTTGGACAGGGGGGTGAACACTGAAGCTTTCTTT. It translates to CASSLDRGVNTEAFF. The full variable domain, in which reference TRBV5-1 and TRBJ1-1 provide the parts outside the CDR3, is KAGVTQTPRYLIKTRGQQVTLSCSPISGHRSVSWYQQTPGQGLQFLFEYFSETQRNKGNFPGRFSGRQFSNSRSEMNVSTLELGDSALYLCASSLDRGVNTEAFFGQGTRLTVV.

CDR3 nucleotides: TGTGCCAGCAGTTACTCAGGACAGAAACATACCACAGATACGCAGTATTTT. Translating it yields CASSYSGQKHTTDTQYF. The chain uses TRBV6-2 or TRBV6-3 and TRBJ2-3, with D perhaps TRBD1 (6 bases). CDR3 length: 17 residues. CDR1 and CDR2 from the germline V gene are MNHEY and SVGEGT. The V end lost 0 bases, the J end lost 2 bases, and 15 bases lay between the germline ends.

This clonotype was seen a few times. The chain carries TRBV28 and TRBJ2-5, with D hard to call. V lost 3 bases to trimming and J lost 0 bases, with 8 bases between them. The CDR3 sequence is 14 residues long. The germline gives CDR1 MDHEN, CDR2 SYDVKM. This chain's CDR3 is CASSFSNNQETQYF. Here the CDR3 DNA reads TGTGCCAGCAGTTTTTCGAATAACCAAGAGACCCAGTACTTC.

This clonotype was seen ten or more times. V is TRBV7-3 and J is TRBJ2-2, with D uncertain. The CDR3 has 12 amino acids. The V and J ends lost 1 base and 7 bases respectively, with 4 bases between them. Germline V gene lookup returns CDR1 SGHTA and CDR2 FQGTGA. The CDR3 region has the DNA TGTGCCAGCAGCTTAAGGGTCGGGGAGCTGTTTTTT. Translated, it gives CASSLRVGELFF.

This chain joins TRBV20-1 and TRBJ2-1; D remains ambiguous. The V end was cut by 5 bases, the J end by 6 bases, with 14 bases between. The CDR3 totals 13 residues. The germline V gene has CDR1 DFQATT and CDR2 SNEGSKA (reference sequence). The CDR3 DNA reads TGCAGTGCTCCCAGGTTACACAGCAATGAGCAGTTCTTC. Translating gives CSAPRLHSNEQFF.

This clonotype was seen many times. The V call is TRBV12-3 or TRBV12-4, the J call TRBJ2-5; D remains ambiguous. Trimming pared 1 base from V and 0 bases from J, leaving 9 bases between. The length of the CDR3 is 15 residues. CDR3 coding DNA: TGTGCCAGCAGTTTAGAGGGCACTTACCAAGAGACCCAGTACTTC. Protein: CASSLEGTYQETQYF.

This clonotype was recorded a few times. The chain has TRBV5-1 and TRBJ2-5, with D possibly being TRBD2 (6 bases). The CDR3 runs to 14 residues. The V end was cut by 6 bases, the J end by 0 bases, with 12 bases between. The V gene's germline CDR1 is SGHRS and CDR2 YFSETQ. The DNA for the CDR3 is TGCGCCAGCACTCGTCGGGGGTACCAAGAGACCCAGTACTTC. Amino acid sequence: CASTRRGYQETQYF.

This CDR3 reads CSATGNYGYTF. CDR3 coding DNA: TGCAGCGCTACAGGGAACTATGGCTACACCTTC. The chain carries TRBV29-1 and TRBJ1-2, with D possibly matching TRBD1 (6 bases). Germline CDR1 SQVTM, CDR2 ANQGSEA. CDR3 size: 11 residues. The V and J ends lost 7 bases and 2 bases respectively, with 8 bases between them.

The rearrangement joins TRBV5-1 to TRBJ2-3; 14 bases align to TRBD2. V shed 4 bases and J 7 bases; nucleotides not matched to a gene: 11. The CDR3 is made up of 17 amino acids. The germline V gene encodes CDR1 SGHRS and CDR2 YFSETQ. The CDR3 region is CASSPSGTSGGRNTQYF. CDR3 DNA: TGCGCCAGCAGCCCCTCCGGGACTAGCGGGGGACGGAATACGCAGTATTTT.

This clonotype was detected a few times. The J gene is TRBJ1-5, the V gene TRBV9; D not resolved. CDR1 and CDR2 (germline): SGDLS, YYNGEE. V was clipped by 7 bases and J by 3 bases, with 5 bases between them. The CDR3 loop spans 11 amino acids. CDR3 bases: TGTGCCAGCGGTTTCAATCAGCCCCAGCATTTT. This encodes CASGFNQPQHF.

The gene calls are TRBV11-2 and TRBJ1-3; D gene uncertain. Germline CDR1 SGHAT, CDR2 FQNNGV. V lost 3 bases and J lost 7, with 10 bases in between. The CDR3 totals 13 residues. The CDR3 reads CASSLGSRNTIYF. The CDR3 nucleotides are TGTGCCAGCAGCTTGGGGTCGAGGAACACCATATATTTT.

This clonotype showed up just a few times. The chain has TRBV7-2 and TRBJ1-1; a weak D match, TRBD1 (6 bases). V was trimmed by 2 bases and J by 0 bases, leaving 13 bases between them. Germline V lookup: CDR1 SGHTA, CDR2 FQGNSA. This CDR3 has 16 amino acids. The DNA for the CDR3 is TGTGCCAGCAGCTTAAATGGGGGCAGGGTGAACACTGAAGCTTTCTTT. The encoded protein is CASSLNGGRVNTEAFF.